The source of this T cell receptor (beta chain) is a study of graft-versus-host responses after intestinal transplantation. Study information: Each recipient received a multivisceral, liver-intestinal, or isolated intestinal graft. Every recipient underwent anti-thymocyte globulin induction, then tacrolimus and steroids for about three years. Study results and caveats: Early post-transplant HvG declines were associated with peak circulating GvH clone levels. Detection of GvH clones occurred in recipient marrow, and some had their first appearance in ileum or blood.

This clone was seen just once. The target antigen is unknown. V lost 0 bases, J lost 13 bases, and 13 bases lay in between. The CDR3 totals 12 residues. Germline CDR1 SGHDT, CDR2 YYEEEE. Measured with immunoSEQ multiplex PCR; TCRdb has only the in-frame clones, and not every one. Counted here are some 150,000 clones, 85% to 95% occurring once; the ten biggest clones make up roughly 0.19%. The sequences come from unstimulated CD4+ T cells sorted from spleen or lymph node cells, collected before intestinal transplant. The clonotype originates from a human donor who received an intestinal transplant. The V gene is TRBV5-6, the J gene TRBJ2-5; maybe TRBD2 (6 bases). The CDR3 loop is CASSLGSGLGYF. DNA of the CDR3: TGTGCCAGCAGCTTGGGTAGCGGATTGGGGTACTTC. The variable domain in full, completed from reference TRBV5-6 and TRBJ2-5, reads DAGVTQSPTHLIKTRGQQVTLRCSPKSGHDTVSWYQQALGQGPQFIFQYYEEEERQRGNFPDRFSGHQFPNYSSELNVNALLLGDSALYLCASSLGSGLGYFGPGTRLLVL.